Listed here are 11 T cell receptor beta chains from one sample, sequenced in a study of glioma-infiltrating T cells after dendritic cell vaccination. The sample's time point: after dendritic cell vaccination, including at tumor progression/relapse. Clones were sequenced by immunoSEQ multiplex PCR, and TCRdb holds only the in-frame ones, with some missing. The sample includes some 24,000 clones, roughly nine tenths of them seen just once. The specimen comprised blood, sampled after dendritic cell vaccination. The origin of the receptors is a human donor with glioblastoma.

The V gene is TRBV28, the J gene TRBJ1-1; D is undetermined. This CDR3 contains 14 residues. The ends were cut back, 4 bases at V and 3 bases at J, with 12 bases in the middle. The germline V gene encodes CDR1 MDHEN and CDR2 SYDVKM. The CDR3 loop reads CASSYEGWDTEAFF. The DNA for the CDR3 is TGTGCCAGCAGTTATGAGGGTTGGGACACTGAAGCTTTCTTT. Looking up the rest from reference TRBV28 and TRBJ1-1 gives the full variable domain: DVKVTQSSRYLVKRTGEKVFLECVQDMDHENMFWYRQDPGLGLRLIYFSYDVKMKEKGDIPEGYSVSREKKERFSLILESASTNQTSMYLCASSYEGWDTEAFFGQGTRLTVV.

V gene TRBV6-5 combines with J gene TRBJ1-5; 8 bases map to TRBD1. Germline CDR1 is MNHEY and CDR2 is SVGAGI. Losses at the gene ends were 6 bases for V and 3 bases for J; bases not matched to a gene: 7. This CDR3 region has 15 residues. Here the CDR3 reads CASRAPGQANQPQHF. DNA of the CDR3: TGTGCCAGCAGGGCGCCGGGACAGGCCAATCAGCCCCAGCATTTT.

The genes are TRBV4-1 and TRBJ2-7; TRBD1 might be the D (7 bases). This CDR3 spans 15 amino acids. From germline, CDR1 is MGHRA and CDR2 YSYEKL. V lost 0 bases and J 1 base, leaving 10 bases between the germline ends. As DNA, the CDR3 is TGCGCCAGCAGCCAAGAGGCGGGACAGTCCTACGAGCAGTACTTC. This encodes CASSQEAGQSYEQYF.

This clone was counted between two and nine times. V usage is TRBV27 and J usage is TRBJ2-4; 8 bases line up with TRBD1. The trim removed 6 bases at V and 7 bases at J, leaving 8 bases unmatched. Germline CDR1 reads MNHEY; CDR2 reads SMNVEV (reference sequence). The CDR3 is 14 residues long. As DNA, the CDR3 is TGTGCCAGCAGCCCGACAGGGGTTTTGAACATTCAGTACTTC. Residues: CASSPTGVLNIQYF.

On this clone itself: This same CDR3 is encoded by further DNA sequences in the sample. The chain combines TRBV6-5 with TRBJ1-6; D call uncertain. The CDR3 runs to 13 residues. V lost 10 bases and J lost 10, with 17 bases in between. Germline CDR1 reads MNHEY; CDR2 reads SVGAGI. CDR3 nucleotide sequence: TGTGCCACTGCGACGGGAGTGTACTCACCCCTCCACTTT. As protein: CATATGVYSPLHF.

The CDR3 nucleotides are TGTGCCAGTAGAGTCCGGGACACATCAGGAATACAATACAATGAGCAGTTCTTC. Encoded protein: CASRVRDTSGIQYNEQFF. The genes are TRBV19 and TRBJ2-1, with a weak D call TRBD1 (6 bases). The germline gives CDR1 LNHDA, CDR2 SQIVND (reference sequence). Trimming shortened V by 6 bases and J by 4 bases, and 25 bases separated the two germline ends. The CDR3 runs to 18 residues.

The chain couples TRBV18 to TRBJ2-7; perhaps TRBD1 as D (6 bases). Per germline, CDR1 KGHSH and CDR2 LQKENI. Trimming pared 3 bases from V and 6 bases from J, leaving 9 bases between. The CDR3 has 12 amino acids. CDR3 sequence: CASSPTGVEQYF. The CDR3 bases are TGTGCCAGCTCACCGACAGGAGTCGAGCAGTACTTC. The variable domain in full, with the rest retrieved from reference TRBV18 and TRBJ2-7, is NAGVMQNPRHLVRRRGQEARLRCSPMKGHSHVYWYRQLPEEGLKFMVYLQKENIIDESGMPKERFSAEFPKEGPSILRIQQVVRGDSAAYFCASSPTGVEQYFGPGTRLTVT.

The CDR3 sequence: CASSVRGSASGNTIYF. The CDR3 DNA reads TGCGCCAGCAGCGTGAGAGGGAGTGCCTCTGGAAACACCATATATTTT. The genes are TRBV10-2 and TRBJ1-3, with D hard to call. This CDR3 spans 16 amino acids. Per germline, CDR1 WSHSY and CDR2 SAAADI. Trimming stripped 6 bases from V and 0 bases from J, with 15 bases between.

With regard to this clone: Other nucleotide sequences from this sample produce the same CDR3. The genes are TRBV6-1 and TRBJ1-6; D is uncertain. V lost 3 bases to trimming and J lost 3 bases, with 15 bases between them. Germline values: CDR1 MNHNS, CDR2 SASEGT. The CDR3 sequence is 17 residues long. CDR3 nucleotide sequence: TGTGCCAGCAGTGAGATTATCGGTTCGGTCTATAATTCACCCCTCCACTTT. Amino acid sequence: CASSEIIGSVYNSPLHF.

The gene calls are TRBV18 and TRBJ2-3; TRBD1 agrees at 7 bases. This CDR3 has 14 amino acids. The trim removed 6 bases at V and 7 bases at J, leaving 10 bases unmatched. CDR1 and CDR2 from the germline V gene are KGHSH and LQKENI. DNA of the CDR3: TGTGCCAGCTCTGGAGACCGGGACAGCTATACGCAGTATTTT. Its translation is CASSGDRDSYTQYF.

The chain joins TRBV10-1 to TRBJ2-7; possibly TRBD2 for D (5 bases). This CDR3 has 12 amino acids. Germline loops: CDR1 WNHNN, CDR2 SYGVQD (reference sequence). V was shortened by 3 bases and J by 7 bases, with 10 bases between the two germline ends. CDR3 sequence (DNA): TGCGCCAGCAGTGATAATACGGGGGAGCAGTACTTC. It specifies CASSDNTGEQYF.